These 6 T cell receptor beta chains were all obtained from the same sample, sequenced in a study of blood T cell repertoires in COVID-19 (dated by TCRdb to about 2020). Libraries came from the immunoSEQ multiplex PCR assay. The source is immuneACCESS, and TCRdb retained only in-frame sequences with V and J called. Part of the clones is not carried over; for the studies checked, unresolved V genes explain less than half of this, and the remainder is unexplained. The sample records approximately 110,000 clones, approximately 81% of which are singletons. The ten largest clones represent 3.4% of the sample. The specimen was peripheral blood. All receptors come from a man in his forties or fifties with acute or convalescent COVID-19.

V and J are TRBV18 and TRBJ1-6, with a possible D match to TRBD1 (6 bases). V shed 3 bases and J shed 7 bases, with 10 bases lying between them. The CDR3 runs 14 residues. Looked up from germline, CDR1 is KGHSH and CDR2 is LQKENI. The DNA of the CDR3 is TGTGCCAGCTCACCGTCAACAGGGAATTCACCCCTCCACTTT. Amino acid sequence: CASSPSTGNSPLHF. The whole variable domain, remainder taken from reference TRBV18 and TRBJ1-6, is NAGVMQNPRHLVRRRGQEARLRCSPMKGHSHVYWYRQLPEEGLKFMVYLQKENIIDESGMPKERFSAEFPKEGPSILRIQQVVRGDSAAYFCASSPSTGNSPLHFGNGTRLTVT.

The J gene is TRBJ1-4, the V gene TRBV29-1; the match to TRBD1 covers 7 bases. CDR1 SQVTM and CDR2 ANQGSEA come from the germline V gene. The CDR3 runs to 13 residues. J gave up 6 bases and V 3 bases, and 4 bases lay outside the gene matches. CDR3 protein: CSVEEGADEKLFF. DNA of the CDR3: TGCAGCGTTGAGGAGGGGGCCGATGAAAAACTGTTTTTT.

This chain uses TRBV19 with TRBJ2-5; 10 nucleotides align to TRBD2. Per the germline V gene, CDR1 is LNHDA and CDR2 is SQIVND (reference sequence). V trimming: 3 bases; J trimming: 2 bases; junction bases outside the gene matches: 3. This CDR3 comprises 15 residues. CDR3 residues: CASSILAGAQETQYF. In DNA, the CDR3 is TGTGCCAGTAGTATTCTAGCGGGGGCACAAGAGACCCAGTACTTC.

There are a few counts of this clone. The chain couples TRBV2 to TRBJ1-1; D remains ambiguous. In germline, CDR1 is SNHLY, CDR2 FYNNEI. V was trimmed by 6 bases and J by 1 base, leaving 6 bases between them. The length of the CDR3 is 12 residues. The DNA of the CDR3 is TGTGCCAGCAGGGAGGGGAACACTGAAGCTTTCTTT. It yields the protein CASREGNTEAFF.

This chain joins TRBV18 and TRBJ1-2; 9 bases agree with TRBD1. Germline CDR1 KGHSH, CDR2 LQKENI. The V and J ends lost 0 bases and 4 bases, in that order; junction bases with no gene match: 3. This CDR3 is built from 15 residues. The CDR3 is CASSPPATGGYGYTF. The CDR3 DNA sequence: TGTGCCAGCTCACCACCGGCGACAGGGGGCTATGGCTACACCTTC.

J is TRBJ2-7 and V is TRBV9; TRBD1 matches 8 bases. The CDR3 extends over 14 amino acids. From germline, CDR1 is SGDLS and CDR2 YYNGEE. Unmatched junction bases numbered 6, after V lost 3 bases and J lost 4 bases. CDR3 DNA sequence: TGTGCCAGCAGCGAGGGGACAGGCTGGTACGAGCAGTACTTC. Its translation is CASSEGTGWYEQYF.